The T cell receptor beta chain under discussion was sequenced for a study of blood T cell repertoires in COVID-19. On the study more broadly: The origin of the acute and convalescent COVID-19 samples was the United States, Italy and Spain. PBMCs, B-cell-depleted T cells, or T cells were the source of the cDNA or gDNA that made up the material.

In the authors' workflow: Nucleated cell counts were estimated from reference gene primer amplification. Clones were sequenced by immunoSEQ multiplex PCR, and TCRdb holds only the in-frame ones, with some missing. V and J calls and clone size come straight from that table; D and trimming were deduced from the DNA. Of some 25,000 clones listed, 85% to 95% are singletons. This CDR3 region has 15 residues. Germline V gene data show CDR1 as SEHNR and CDR2 as FQNEAQ (reference sequence). The V end lost 0 bases, the J end lost 1 base, and 9 bases lay between the germline ends. The receptor was derived from a woman between 50 and 59 years old with active COVID-19. The chain couples TRBV7-9 to TRBJ1-1; tentatively, D is TRBD1 (5 bases). Input material: peripheral blood. This CDR3 reads CASSLAGGQNTEAFF. The CDR3 DNA reads TGTGCCAGCAGCTTAGCCGGTGGACAGAACACTGAAGCTTTCTTT.